This T cell receptor (beta chain) was profiled in a study of T-cell reconstitution after alpha-beta-depleted transplantation in children. This clonotype was seen ten or more times. This sample's TCRbeta library carried unique molecular identifier barcodes. From the PCR reads, TCRdb called clonotypes with MiXCR, one entry per CDR3 protein. The table shows 450,000 to 600,000 distinct CDR3 sequences, with roughly 10% occurring only once. V was shortened by 0 bases and J by 2 bases, with 8 bases between the two germline ends. The germline gives CDR1 LNHNV, CDR2 YYDKDF (reference sequence). The CDR3 runs to 15 residues.

The sample in question was PBMCs, obtained before TCRalphabeta/CD19-depleted stem cell transplant. The gene calls are TRBV15 and TRBJ2-1, with D perhaps TRBD2 (5 bases). The TCR sequence derives from a child aged 2 to 15 with inherited bone marrow failure, due to receive a stem cell transplant. CDR3 sequence (DNA): TGTGCCACCAGCAGAGAACGGGGAACCTACAATGAGCAGTTCTTC. Encoded protein: CATSRERGTYNEQFF.